Sequencing of this T cell receptor (beta chain) was carried out in a study of cytotoxic CD8 clonotypes in ibrutinib-treated CLL. Study as a whole: Response specimens were obtained following a median treatment duration of around 12 months, with a range of 6 to 36. Study-level results: Public clonotypes showed up rarely, and on treatment they shrank or held steady.

The method was immunoSEQ multiplex PCR; TCRdb's version includes in-frame clones alone and lacks a portion of them. The sample carries around 91,000 clones, 85% to 90% recorded once. With respect to this clone: Its antigen is not identified.

CDR3 size: 13 residues. The V end was cut by 5 bases, the J end by 7 bases, with 14 bases between. From germline, CDR1 is SGHTA and CDR2 FQGTGA. As input for TCR beta libraries, approximately 1.9 micrograms of genomic DNA came from cryopreserved PBMCs. The J gene is TRBJ2-5, the V gene TRBV7-3; tentative D call: TRBD1 (7 bases). This receptor was obtained from a human donor with chronic lymphocytic leukemia. Sequencing was performed on PBMCs, taken before ibrutinib treatment. In DNA, the CDR3 is TGTGCCAGCAGCCCAGGGGGGACTGGGACCCAGTACTTC. As protein: CASSPGGTGTQYF. Full variable domain (rest looked up from reference TRBV7-3 and TRBJ2-5): GAGVSQTPSNKVTEKGKYVELRCDPISGHTALYWYRQSLGQGPEFLIYFQGTGAADDSGLPNDRFFAVRPEGSVSTLKIQRTERGDSAVYLCASSPGGTGTQYFGPGTRLLVL.